The rows below give T cell receptor beta chains drawn from one sample of a study of vaccination and CD4 T cells after COVID-19. TCRdb re-analysed the PCR reads in MiXCR, keeping a single row per CDR3 protein. The table records under 25,000 distinct CDR3 sequences, approximately 40% of them present only once. The antigens these receptors bind are not known. Here the sequenced sample was CD4+ T cells from blood, cultured in vitro, taken after SARS-CoV-2 vaccination. The origin of the receptors is a human donor who had recovered from COVID-19. Both conserved end residues are part of each CDR3. The D gene is left open where the match is weak. Clone size is given for some rows only: seen once, a few or many times, or a class if the clone is expanded.

TRBV28,NA,TRBJ2-7,NA,TGTGCCAGCAGGGAAGGGATGGAGGAGCAGTACTTC,CASREGMEEQYF
TRBV14,NA,TRBJ1-5,NA,TGTGCCAGCAGCCAACAGGGTAATCAGCCCCAGCATTTT,CASSQQGNQPQHF
TRBV28,TRBD1,TRBJ2-1,NA,TGTGCCAGCATAAGGAGGCAGGGGGTAAACAATGAGCAGTTCTTC,CASIRRQGVNNEQFF
TRBV6-2/TRBV6-3,NA,TRBJ2-1,few,TGTGCCAGCAGTTATGTCGGGGAGTATGAGCAGTTCTTC,CASSYVGEYEQFF
TRBV27,NA,TRBJ2-7,few,TGTGCCAGCAGAACACAGGGCGGCGAGCAGTACTTC,CASRTQGGEQYF
TRBV27,TRBD1,TRBJ2-1,few,TGTGCCAGCAGTGGGAAGACCAGGGGGCGGTATTTAGATGAGCAGTTCTTC,CASSGKTRGRYLDEQFF
TRBV6-1,TRBD1,TRBJ1-2,few,TGTGCCAGCAGCCTCGACAGGGGAGACTATGGCTACACCTTC,CASSLDRGDYGYTF
TRBV7-6,NA,TRBJ1-3,few,TGTGCCAGCAGCTTAGGGGTGGAGGGAACTGGAAACACCATATATTTT,CASSLGVEGTGNTIYF
TRBV28,NA,TRBJ1-2,NA,TGTGCCAGCAGTTCCCGTGGGACGGTGGGCTACACCTTC,CASSSRGTVGYTF
TRBV6-1,NA,TRBJ2-2,few,TGTGCCAGCAGTGAAGTAGGGATCGGGGAGCTGTTTTTT,CASSEVGIGELFF
TRBV19,TRBD1,TRBJ2-3,few,TGTGCCAGTAGTATTATCACAGGGGGCCCTCCAGATACGCAGTATTTT,CASSIITGGPPDTQYF
TRBV27,TRBD1,TRBJ1-1,NA,TGTGCCAGCACCCGGACAGGGGGCTACACTGAAGCTTTCTTT,CASTRTGGYTEAFF
TRBV19,NA,TRBJ2-3,NA,TGTGCCAGTAGCCACGCAGGAGCCACAGATACGCAGTATTTT,CASSHAGATDTQYF
TRBV7-9,NA,TRBJ1-1,NA,TGTGCCAGCAGCCCTGGGACCGATAACACTGAAGCTTTCTTT,CASSPGTDNTEAFF
TRBV5-1,TRBD2,TRBJ2-1,NA,TGCGCCAGCAGCCCGGACCCTAGCGGGGGGGCTCAGGTCAATGAGCAGTTCTTC,CASSPDPSGGAQVNEQFF
TRBV2,NA,TRBJ2-5,few,TGTGCCAGCAGTGAAAGGGAGACCCAGTACTTC,CASSERETQYF
TRBV6-5,TRBD1,TRBJ1-2,few,TGTGCCAGCAGTTACAGGGGGACAGGGCTGGATGGCTACACCTTC,CASSYRGTGLDGYTF
TRBV28,TRBD2,TRBJ2-1,NA,TGTGCCAGCAGTCGACCTAGCGGGAGAGCGTACAATGAGCAGTTCTTC,CASSRPSGRAYNEQFF
TRBV20-1,NA,TRBJ1-1,few,TGCAGCACTTTTGGGGACTTGGCCACTGAAGCTTTCTTT,CSTFGDLATEAFF
TRBV10-3,TRBD1,TRBJ2-2,once,TGTGCCATCAGGGGACAGGGGGCTTCCGGGGAGCTGTTTTTT,CAIRGQGASGELFF
TRBV5-5,TRBD1,TRBJ2-7,NA,TGTGCCAGCAGCTTGGCCATTCGGACAGGGGGCTTATACGAGCAGTACTTC,CASSLAIRTGGLYEQYF
TRBV2,NA,TRBJ2-1,few,TGTGCCAGCAGTGAAGGGACATTACCCTACAATGAGCAGTTCTTC,CASSEGTLPYNEQFF
TRBV2,TRBD1,TRBJ2-7,NA,TGTGCCAGAGACCGGGACAGAAGCTCCTACGAGCAGTACTTC,CARDRDRSSYEQYF
TRBV19,TRBD1,TRBJ1-1,NA,TGTGCCAGTAGTAGGGACAGGGACTACACTGAAGCTTTCTTT,CASSRDRDYTEAFF
TRBV6-5,NA,TRBJ1-3,once,TGTGCCAGCAGTTACGGTTTTAGGGGGAGCTCTGGAAACACCATATATTTT,CASSYGFRGSSGNTIYF